This T cell receptor (beta chain) was sequenced during a study of blood T cell repertoires in COVID-19. Authors' data handling: Amplification of reference gene primers provided the estimated nucleated cell counts. Libraries were prepared by immunoSEQ multiplex PCR; TCRdb keeps only in-frame clonotypes and omits some of them. From that table come the V and J calls and clone size; the DNA was used to work out D and trimming. This sample yields 250,000 to 300,000 clones, of which roughly 79% are seen a single time; around 2.9% belongs to the top ten. V shed 6 bases and J 3 bases; nucleotides not matched to a gene: 5. CDR1 MNHEY and CDR2 SVGAGI come from the germline V gene. This CDR3 is 14 amino acids long.

The clonotype was recovered from a woman between 55 and 75 years old with active or convalescent COVID-19. V usage is TRBV6-5 and J usage is TRBJ1-2; 9 bases line up with TRBD1. The sequencing input was peripheral blood. CDR3: CASSQRQGDYGYTF. CDR3 nucleotides: TGTGCCAGCAGCCAGAGACAGGGGGACTATGGCTACACCTTC.